A selection of T cell receptor beta chains follows, all from one sample in a study of PD-1 and CTLA-4 blockade in melanoma. The data were produced by immunoSEQ multiplex PCR, yet TCRdb's version contains in-frame clones alone and is incomplete. Counted here are 7,000 to 8,000 clones, over 70% occurring once; the ten biggest clones make up about 39%. Source: CD8+ T cells from peripheral blood, taken before anti-PD-1 treatment. The receptors stem from a human donor with melanoma. Both conserved end residues are part of each CDR3. The order of the fields is clone size, V gene, J gene, D gene, CDR3 length, CDR3 protein, CDR3 DNA. A D gene is named only where the DNA matches it firmly. Rows give clone size only sometimes, using once, few, many, or a class for an expanded clone.

>NA|TRBV30|TRBJ1-1|NA|13
CAWGGDLNTEAFF
TGTGCCTGGGGTGGGGATCTGAACACTGAAGCTTTCTTT
>NA|TRBV12-3/TRBV12-4|TRBJ2-2|NA|13
CASRITFTGELFF
TGTGCCAGCAGGATTACCTTTACCGGGGAGCTGTTTTTT
>once|TRBV27|TRBJ2-5|NA|15
CASSSWGGGTETQYF
TGTGCCAGCTCATCCTGGGGGGGCGGGACGGAGACCCAGTACTTC
>large|TRBV6-5|TRBJ2-7|NA|16
CASSYAWGLGAHEQYF
TGTGCCAGCAGTTACGCCTGGGGGCTGGGGGCCCACGAGCAGTACTTC
>once|TRBV11-3|TRBJ1-1|TRBD1|15
CASSAGTGMNTEAFF
TGTGCCAGCAGCGCCGGGACAGGGATGAACACTGAAGCTTTCTTT
>NA|TRBV11-3|TRBJ2-6|NA|16
CASSSRWGQGANVLTF
TGTGCCAGCAGCTCACGGTGGGGGCAAGGGGCCAACGTCCTGACTTTC
>NA|TRBV10-2|TRBJ2-1|TRBD2|17
CASSEPGLAGGRDEQFF
TGCGCCAGCAGTGAGCCAGGACTAGCGGGAGGGAGGGATGAGCAGTTCTTC
>NA|TRBV6-5|TRBJ2-5|NA|12
CASGTRVSTQYF
TGTGCCAGCGGCACTAGGGTATCAACCCAGTACTTC
>NA|TRBV25-1|TRBJ2-1|TRBD2|13
CASQSGAIYEQFF
TGTGCCAGCCAAAGCGGGGCTATCTATGAGCAGTTCTTC
>once|TRBV29-1|TRBJ1-2|NA|14
CSVEDRGDGYGYTF
TGCAGCGTTGAAGATCGGGGGGACGGGTATGGCTACACCTTC
>once|TRBV19|TRBJ1-4|NA|12
CATKAMSEKLFF
TGTGCCACGAAGGCCATGAGTGAAAAACTGTTTTTT
>NA|TRBV5-6|TRBJ1-5|TRBD1|14
CASSPDRGLQPQHF
TGTGCCAGCAGCCCGGACAGGGGGCTTCAGCCCCAGCATTTT
>few|TRBV21-1|TRBJ1-1|NA|15
CASSKAPRVNTEAFF
TGTGCCAGCAGCAAAGCTCCCAGGGTGAACACTGAAGCTTTCTTT
>NA|TRBV5-1|TRBJ2-3|NA|14
CASSLNRGSSEQYF
TGCGCCAGCAGCTTGAATCGTGGGAGTTCGGAGCAGTATTTT
>NA|TRBV2|TRBJ1-1|TRBD1|16
CASSDPAGGLNTEAFF
TGTGCCAGCAGTGACCCGGCAGGGGGCTTAAACACTGAAGCTTTCTTT
>NA|TRBV10-3|TRBJ1-5|NA|14
CAISELENNQPQHF
TGTGCCATCAGTGAGTTAGAGAACAATCAGCCCCAGCATTTT
>NA|TRBV4-2|TRBJ2-5|NA|12
CASSLDGETQYF
TGTGCCAGCAGCTTAGACGGAGAGACCCAGTACTTC
>NA|TRBV9|TRBJ1-1|NA|14
CASSPKVENTEAFF
TGTGCCAGCAGCCCTAAGGTGGAGAACACTGAAGCTTTCTTT
>NA|TRBV7-8|TRBJ2-3|NA|17
CASSGRDIPNGADTQYF
TGTGCCAGCAGCGGACGGGACATCCCAAACGGCGCAGATACGCAGTATTTT
>few|TRBV5-4|TRBJ2-7|NA|15
CASSLNQARNYEQYF
TGTGCCAGCAGCTTGAACCAGGCACGCAACTACGAGCAGTACTTC
>few|TRBV27|TRBJ1-5|NA|13
CASSLGSNQPQHF
TGTGCCAGCAGTTTAGGTAGCAATCAGCCCCAGCATTTT
>NA|TRBV2|TRBJ1-4|NA|14
CASSDLGVIEKLFF
TGTGCCAGCAGTGATTTGGGGGTGATTGAAAAACTGTTTTTT
>NA|TRBV10-2|TRBJ1-4|NA|15
CASSESGGSNEKLFF
TGCGCCAGCAGTGAGTCTGGAGGGTCCAATGAAAAACTGTTTTTT
>NA|TRBV7-9|TRBJ1-2|NA|13
CASSSLTSYGYTF
TGTGCCAGCAGCTCTTTGACAAGCTATGGCTACACCTTC
>NA|TRBV7-9|TRBJ2-1|NA|15
CASSSGGGTDNEQFF
TGTGCCAGCAGCTCCGGCGGGGGGACAGACAATGAGCAGTTCTTC
>NA|TRBV11-3|TRBJ2-2|TRBD2|17
CASSSMSGSWSTGELFF
TGTGCCAGCAGCTCGATGAGCGGGAGCTGGAGCACCGGGGAGCTGTTTTTT
>NA|TRBV11-2|TRBJ2-1|NA|15
CASSPADRNYNEQFF
TGTGCCAGCAGCCCTGCGGACAGAAATTACAATGAGCAGTTCTTC
>NA|TRBV4-1|TRBJ2-7|NA|16
CASSQVFVDSSYEQYF
TGCGCCAGCAGCCAAGTATTCGTCGACAGTTCCTACGAGCAGTACTTC
>NA|TRBV6-5|TRBJ2-5|NA|15
CASSRRGSLGETQYF
TGTGCCAGCAGTCGCCGTGGATCCCTTGGGGAGACCCAGTACTTC
>NA|TRBV18|TRBJ1-4|NA|15
CASSPPTDSNEKLFF
TGTGCCAGCTCACCACCGACCGATTCTAATGAAAAACTGTTTTTT
>NA|TRBV29-1|TRBJ2-7|TRBD1|13
CSGGQEGYDEQYF
TGCAGCGGGGGACAGGAAGGGTACGACGAGCAGTACTTC
>NA|TRBV13|TRBJ2-3|TRBD2|13
CASSWGGRDTQYF
TGTGCCAGCAGCTGGGGCGGGAGGGATACGCAGTATTTT
>NA|TRBV5-4|TRBJ2-7|NA|13
CASSFASSYEQYF
TGTGCCAGCAGCTTCGCTAGCTCCTACGAGCAGTACTTC
>NA|TRBV3-1/TRBV3-2|TRBJ2-3|NA|12
CASSPYTDTQYF
TGTGCCAGCAGCCCCTACACAGATACGCAGTATTTT
>few|TRBV12-3/TRBV12-4|TRBJ1-1|NA|13
CASSLTADTEAFF
TGTGCCAGCAGTTTAACAGCGGACACTGAAGCTTTCTTT
>few|TRBV5-5|TRBJ1-4|NA|15
CASSRRRKANEKLFF
TGTGCCAGCAGCCGTAGACGGAAGGCTAATGAAAAACTGTTTTTT
>NA|TRBV20-1|TRBJ2-3|TRBD2|15
CSASPAGGRTDTQYF
TGCAGTGCTAGTCCGGCGGGAGGAAGGACAGATACGCAGTATTTT
>NA|TRBV6-1|TRBJ2-1|TRBD1|15
CASSEFSGGYNEQFF
TGTGCCAGCAGTGAATTTTCAGGGGGTTACAATGAGCAGTTCTTC
>NA|TRBV13|TRBJ1-1|NA|11
CAIRLNTEAFF
TGTGCCATCAGGTTGAACACTGAAGCTTTCTTT
>once|TRBV6-5|TRBJ1-4|NA|16
CASSYTPIQGGEKLFF
TGTGCCAGCAGTTACACGCCCATCCAGGGCGGGGAAAAACTGTTTTTT
>NA|TRBV10-2|TRBJ1-2|NA|13
CASSGPIYYGYTF
TGCGCCAGCAGTGGGCCGATTTACTATGGCTACACCTTC
>NA|TRBV27|TRBJ2-7|NA|15
CASSSIGTSNYEQYF
TGTGCCAGCAGTTCCATAGGGACATCTAACTACGAGCAGTACTTC
>NA|TRBV12-3/TRBV12-4|TRBJ2-5|NA|11
CASSWAETQYF
TGTGCCAGCAGTTGGGCGGAGACCCAGTACTTC
>NA|TRBV5-5|TRBJ2-1|TRBD2|14
CASSSEREGGEQFF
TGTGCCAGCAGCTCCGAGCGGGAGGGAGGGGAGCAGTTCTTC
>NA|TRBV27|TRBJ2-7|NA|16
CASSPQLVGYNYEQYF
TGTGCCAGCAGTCCACAATTAGTAGGCTACAACTACGAGCAGTACTTC